This T cell receptor (beta chain) was observed in a study of cytotoxic CD8 clonotypes in ibrutinib-treated CLL. Study as a whole: Average yields of roughly 260,000 productive templates and 75,000 to 100,000 productive rearrangements characterized the samples.

V was clipped by 4 bases and J by 6 bases, with 13 bases between them. Per germline, CDR1 SQVTM and CDR2 ANQGSEA. The CDR3 totals 12 residues. Investigators sought sequencing depths of between 1 in 200,000 and 1 in 1 million T cells. Using immunoSEQ multiplex PCR, the repertoire was profiled, and TCRdb retains in-frame clones only, with some absent. The table includes 160,000 or so clones, roughly 90% detected once. The TCR comes from a human donor with chronic lymphocytic leukemia. The V gene is TRBV29-1, the J gene TRBJ2-7; D could derive from TRBD1 or TRBD2 (5 bases each). The source was PBMCs, collected at disease progression, from a patient treated with ibrutinib. The CDR3 here is CSVGGSPPEQYF. The CDR3 DNA sequence: TGCAGCGTTGGGGGGAGTCCACCCGAGCAGTACTTC.